Detailed here is one T cell receptor (beta chain). What it binds is not known. From the 5' RACE reads, TCRdb called clonotypes with MiXCR, one entry per CDR3 protein. This table holds 510,000 or so distinct CDR3 sequences, roughly 15% found once. V trimming: 6 bases; J trimming: 8 bases; junction bases outside the gene matches: 4. The germline V gene has CDR1 MNHNS and CDR2 SASEGT. The CDR3 is made up of 14 amino acids. The data stem from a study of identical twins. Notes on the study in general: With beta out-of-frame sequences, excess sharing by twins was weaker. Memory repertoires showed no such pattern, whereas abundant cord blood beta clonotypes carried fewer insertions.

This same sample was also part of a study on yellow fever vaccine responses in identical twins.

The V call is TRBV6-1, the J call TRBJ1-6, with 10 bases fitting TRBD1. This clonotype originated in a woman younger than 35 in good health. The sample taken for sequencing was CD4+ T cells sorted from blood. CDR3 sequence (DNA): TGTGCCAGCAGACCGGGACAGGGGTATTCACCCCTCCACTTT. As protein: CASRPGQGYSPLHF.